These 28 T cell receptor beta chains came from one sample sequenced in a study of blood T cell repertoires in COVID-19. Profiling relied on immunoSEQ multiplex PCR, and the TCRdb table lists in-frame clones only, not all of them. The table lists 80,000 to 130,000 clones, 80% to 90% of them singletons. Material: PBMCs or T cells enriched from blood (not recorded which). Receptors were obtained from a woman in her 50s who had recovered from COVID-19.

V is TRBV19 and J is TRBJ2-2, with 8 bases identical to TRBD2. V shed 9 bases and J 7 bases; nucleotides not matched to a gene: 19. This CDR3 has 17 amino acids. Germline-derived CDR1 and CDR2 are LNHDA and SQIVND (reference sequence). CDR3 coding DNA: TGTGCCAGCTCCAAAACGGGACTAGGCATTGGGGGCGGGGAGCTGTTTTTT. The encoded protein is CASSKTGLGIGGGELFF.

The rearrangement uses TRBV5-4 and TRBJ1-1; tentatively, D is TRBD1 (6 bases). The CDR3 covers 13 residues. Trimming pared 4 bases from V and 8 bases from J, leaving 15 bases between. Germline-derived CDR1 and CDR2 are SGHNT and YYREEE (reference sequence). The CDR3 is CASSPEPDREAFF. CDR3 sequence (DNA): TGTGCCAGCAGCCCGGAACCTGACAGGGAAGCTTTCTTT. The variable domain in full, completed from reference TRBV5-4 and TRBJ1-1, reads ETGVTQSPTHLIKTRGQQVTLRCSSQSGHNTVSWYQQALGQGPQFIFQYYREEENGRGNFPPRFSGLQFPNYSSELNVNALELDDSALYLCASSPEPDREAFFGQGTRLTVV.

This sequence joins TRBV19 and TRBJ2-5; the D gene is possibly TRBD1 (5 bases). V dropped 5 bases and J dropped 1 base, with 11 bases sitting between them. This CDR3 is 14 amino acids long. Looked up from germline, CDR1 is LNHDA and CDR2 is SQIVND (reference sequence). The CDR3, as DNA: TGTGCCAGTAGTTTCAGCCAGGGCCAAGAGACCCAGTACTTC. This codes for CASSFSQGQETQYF.

Of note for this clone: One end of the junction fails to match germline, which may point to a read error. The chain links TRBV25-1 to TRBJ1-6; no clear D gene. CDR3 size: 12 residues. Germline values: CDR1 MGHDK, CDR2 SYGVNS. CDR3 coding DNA: TGTGCCAGCAGGGAATTAAATTCACCCCTCCACTTT. This translates into CASRELNSPLHF.

The V call is TRBV28, the J call TRBJ1-1, with a tentative D call TRBD1 (5 bases). This CDR3 region has 14 residues. V was clipped by 2 bases and J by 0 bases, with 7 bases between them. Germline V gives CDR1 MDHEN, CDR2 SYDVKM. Here the CDR3 reads CASSLDSLNTEAFF. Here the CDR3 DNA reads TGTGCCAGCAGTTTAGACAGCCTGAACACTGAAGCTTTCTTT.

The rearrangement joins TRBV15 to TRBJ2-5; weak D call: TRBD2 (6 bases). Germline-derived CDR1 and CDR2 are LNHNV and YYDKDF (reference sequence). This CDR3 has 15 amino acids. V lost 1 base and J lost 1, with 10 bases in between. The CDR3 coding sequence is TGTGCCACCAGCAGAGGGGGGGAGACCCAAGAGACCCAGTACTTC. This gives the protein CATSRGGETQETQYF.

This clone was observed once. V and J are TRBV7-3 and TRBJ2-3; D uncertain. V was cut by 4 bases and J by 2 bases, with 7 bases left in between. CDR3 length equals 13 residues. The V gene's germline CDR1 is SGHTA and CDR2 FQGTGA. Here the CDR3 reads CASSSSNTDTQYF. The CDR3 coding sequence is TGTGCCAGCAGCTCCTCTAACACAGATACGCAGTATTTT.

CDR3 sequence reads: CASSQVEWAGVGSSTDTQYF. CDR3 nucleotides: TGCGCCAGCAGTCAGGTTGAATGGGCTGGCGTGGGGAGTAGCACAGATACGCAGTATTTT. V and J are TRBV23-1 and TRBJ2-3; the D gene is possibly TRBD2 (5 bases). TRBV23-1 falls under the ORF class, with uncertain function. The CDR3 loop spans 20 amino acids. The V end was cut by 3 bases, the J end by 0 bases, with 25 bases between.

Here the CDR3 reads CAFRVAGGHYEQYF. For the CDR3, the DNA is TGTGCCTTCAGAGTAGCGGGAGGGCACTACGAGCAGTACTTC. The gene calls are TRBV30 and TRBJ2-7; 11 nucleotides agree with TRBD2. V was pared by 7 bases and J by 3 bases, with 8 bases of the junction left unmatched. Germline-derived CDR1 and CDR2 are GTSNPN and SVGIG (reference sequence). The CDR3 runs 14 residues.

The chain recombines TRBV7-3 with TRBJ2-7, with D perhaps TRBD1 (6 bases). V lost 5 bases and J lost 3, with 11 bases in between. Germline V gene data show CDR1 as SGHTA and CDR2 as FQGTGA. This CDR3 has 13 residues. The DNA of the CDR3 is TGTGCCAGCAGCACAGGGTGGGACTACGAGCAGTACTTC. Protein sequence: CASSTGWDYEQYF.

The chain joins TRBV4-1 to TRBJ2-2; D perhaps matches TRBD2 (5 bases). Trimming cost V 1 base and J 5 bases, with 11 bases left between them. The CDR3 contains 15 residues. Germline V CDR1 and CDR2: MGHRA, YSYEKL. The CDR3 spells CASSQGGLRTGELFF. In DNA form, the CDR3 reads TGCGCCAGCAGCCAAGGAGGGTTGAGAACCGGGGAGCTGTTTTTT.

The chain combines TRBV19 with TRBJ1-1, with a possible D match to TRBD1 (5 bases). CDR1 and CDR2 from the germline V gene are LNHDA and SQIVND (reference sequence). V dropped 5 bases and J dropped 5 bases, with 12 bases sitting between them. The CDR3 sequence is 13 residues long. The CDR3 DNA is TGTGCCAGTAGTCGCCCTGGGGGGACTGAAGCTTTCTTT. Its translation is CASSRPGGTEAFF.

The genes are TRBV18 and TRBJ1-5; D may be TRBD1 (5 bases). From germline, CDR1 is KGHSH and CDR2 LQKENI. V was cut by 6 bases and J by 2 bases, with 20 bases left in between. The CDR3 totals 17 residues. The CDR3 region has the DNA TGTGCCAGCTCTTTAAAAGGTTTCAGGGAGGGCAATCAGCCCCAGCATTTT. It yields the protein CASSLKGFREGNQPQHF. Combining the CDR3 with reference TRBV18 and TRBJ1-5 gives the whole variable domain NAGVMQNPRHLVRRRGQEARLRCSPMKGHSHVYWYRQLPEEGLKFMVYLQKENIIDESGMPKERFSAEFPKEGPSILRIQQVVRGDSAAYFCASSLKGFREGNQPQHFGDGTRLSIL.

The rearrangement joins TRBV5-1 to TRBJ2-3; 10 bases fit TRBD2. Germline trimming cut 4 bases from V and 2 bases from J; bases unmatched to any gene: 7. Germline V gene lookup returns CDR1 SGHRS and CDR2 YFSETQ. This CDR3 has 16 amino acids. This CDR3 reads CASSLGTSVDTDTQYF. In DNA form, the CDR3 reads TGCGCCAGCAGCCTCGGGACTAGCGTCGACACAGATACGCAGTATTTT.

J is TRBJ2-5 and V is TRBV27; TRBD1 aligns across 9 bases. V trimming: 0 bases; J trimming: 5 bases; junction bases outside the gene matches: 1. The V gene's germline CDR1 is MNHEY and CDR2 SMNVEV (reference sequence). The CDR3 totals 14 residues. The CDR3 DNA is TGTGCCAGCAGTTTATCCGACAGGGGGGAGACCCAGTACTTC. Translation gives CASSLSDRGETQYF.

This clone was found once. This chain links TRBV10-1 with TRBJ1-1; D remains unclear. Germline-derived CDR1 and CDR2 are WNHNN and SYGVQD (reference sequence). This CDR3 is 13 amino acids long. The V gene lost 4 bases and the J gene lost 1 base, with 7 bases spanning the gap. The CDR3 sequence: CASSVGRNTEAFF. CDR3 DNA: TGCGCCAGCAGTGTGGGGAGGAACACTGAAGCTTTCTTT.

Notes on this clone: The same CDR3 arises from other DNA sequences in this sample as well. The genes are TRBV3-1 (or the pseudogene TRBV3-2) and TRBJ1-1; a weak D match, TRBD1 (6 bases). CDR1 is LGHDT and CDR2 is YNNKEL in the germline V gene (reference sequence). V was cut by 3 bases and J by 1 base, with 6 bases left in between. The CDR3 has 13 residues. The CDR3 bases are TGTGCCAGCAGCCAGGGGGCGAACACTGAAGCTTTCTTT. Protein: CASSQGANTEAFF.

The chain uses TRBV6-1 and TRBJ2-1, with no clear D. Per germline, CDR1 MNHNS and CDR2 SASEGT. This CDR3 has 12 residues. The V gene lost 2 bases and the J gene lost 7 bases, with 6 bases spanning the gap. The CDR3 region has the DNA TGTGCCAGCAGTGAATGGGCAAATGAGCAGTTCTTC. Amino acid sequence: CASSEWANEQFF.

This chain connects TRBV28 to TRBJ1-6, with 7 bases that match TRBD1. The V segment lost 5 bases and the J segment 16 bases; nucleotides outside the gene matches: 17. This CDR3 region has 15 residues. CDR1 and CDR2 (germline): MDHEN, SYDVKM. The CDR3 DNA follows: TGTGCCAGCAGTCGTACAGGGGTTAGGGGGTGGGGGCTCCACTTT. It yields the protein CASSRTGVRGWGLHF.

The chain recombines TRBV30 with TRBJ1-6; D uncertain. The CDR3 extends over 15 amino acids. Trimming shortened V by 2 bases and J by 0 bases, and 8 bases separated the two germline ends. Germline CDR1 reads GTSNPN; CDR2 reads SVGIG (reference sequence). The CDR3 sequence: CAWSSDSSYNSPLHF. Written as DNA, the CDR3 is TGTGCCTGGAGTTCCGATAGCTCCTATAATTCACCCCTCCACTTT.

This chain joins TRBV10-3 and TRBJ1-2, with a possible D match to TRBD1 (5 bases). Deletions cut 8 bases from V and 4 bases from J, with 14 bases between. The germline gives CDR1 ENHRY, CDR2 SYGVKD. This CDR3 comprises 13 residues. CDR3 protein: CAIFDSLIYGYTF. CDR3 nucleotides: TGTGCCATCTTCGACAGCCTAATCTATGGCTACACCTTC.

The V and J genes are TRBV19 and TRBJ1-1; TRBD1 matches 8 bases. The CDR3 consists of 14 residues. Trimming took 6 bases from V and 5 from J; bases not matched to a gene: 8. The germline V gene encodes CDR1 LNHDA and CDR2 SQIVND (reference sequence). The CDR3 is CASSRGREGTEAFF. The CDR3 DNA is TGTGCCAGTAGCAGGGGGCGGGAAGGAACTGAAGCTTTCTTT.

This clone was recorded once. The chain joins TRBV27 to TRBJ2-7, with 9 bases that match TRBD1. This CDR3 is 12 amino acids long. J lost 6 bases, V lost 11 bases, and 8 bases had no gene match. Germline CDR1 MNHEY, CDR2 SMNVEV (reference sequence). The CDR3 bases are TGTGCCTCACGGGACAGGGCCGGCGAGCAGTACTTC. Translating it yields CASRDRAGEQYF.

V and J are TRBV3-1 (or the pseudogene TRBV3-2) and TRBJ2-5, with a weak D call TRBD1 (6 bases). Germline V gives CDR1 LGHDT, CDR2 YNNKEL (reference sequence). There are 14 residues in the CDR3. Trimming left V 4 bases short and J 3 bases short, with 12 bases between. CDR3 nucleotides: TGTGCCAGCAGCCTTCCCGACAGGAAAGAGACCCAGTACTTC. Translation gives CASSLPDRKETQYF.

The genes are TRBV15 and TRBJ1-6, with a tentative D call TRBD1 (6 bases). Per the germline V gene, CDR1 is LNHNV and CDR2 is YYDKDF (reference sequence). The length of the CDR3 is 14 residues. Trimming stripped 0 bases from V and 13 bases from J, with 13 bases between. In DNA, the CDR3 is TGTGCCACCAGCAGAGATAGGGGGGGCAGCCCCCTCCACTTT. Amino acids: CATSRDRGGSPLHF.

This clone has a handful of counts. The chain uses TRBV15 and TRBJ2-3, with 8 bases that match TRBD2. J was trimmed by 2 bases and V by 1 base; bases with no gene match: 2. CDR1 is LNHNV, CDR2 YYDKDF, per germline (reference sequence). This CDR3 contains 15 residues. The CDR3 DNA follows: TGTGCCACCAGCAGAGCGGGGGGGGCCACAGATACGCAGTATTTT. Its protein product is CATSRAGGATDTQYF.

The genes are TRBV7-2 and TRBJ2-7; 14 nucleotides align to TRBD2. Germline V lookup: CDR1 SGHTA, CDR2 FQGNSA. This CDR3 region has 19 residues. J gave up 2 bases and V 6 bases, and 15 bases lay outside the gene matches. CDR3 region: CASRSIAGLAGARPYEQYF. The CDR3 DNA reads TGTGCCAGCAGGTCCATCGCGGGACTAGCGGGAGCGCGTCCCTACGAGCAGTACTTC.

This clone has just one count. The CDR3 sequence is CATGLAVDTQYF. The CDR3 nucleotides read TGTGCCACCGGACTAGCGGTAGATACGCAGTATTTT. The rearrangement joins TRBV27 to TRBJ2-3, with 10 bases that match TRBD2. The germline V gene encodes CDR1 MNHEY and CDR2 SMNVEV (reference sequence). V gave up 10 bases and J gave up 5 bases; unmatched junction bases: 3. The CDR3 runs 12 residues.